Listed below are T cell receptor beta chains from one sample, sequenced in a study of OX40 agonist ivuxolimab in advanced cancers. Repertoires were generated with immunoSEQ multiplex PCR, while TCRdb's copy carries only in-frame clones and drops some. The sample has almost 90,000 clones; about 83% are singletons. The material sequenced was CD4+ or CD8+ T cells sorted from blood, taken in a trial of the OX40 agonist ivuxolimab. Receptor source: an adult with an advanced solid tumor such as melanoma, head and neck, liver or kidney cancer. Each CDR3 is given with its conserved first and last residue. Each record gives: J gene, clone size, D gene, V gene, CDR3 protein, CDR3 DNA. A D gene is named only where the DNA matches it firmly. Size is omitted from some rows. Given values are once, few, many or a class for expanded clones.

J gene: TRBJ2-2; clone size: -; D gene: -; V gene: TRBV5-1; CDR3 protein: CASSVATSSGELFF; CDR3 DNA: TGCGCCAGCAGCGTAGCGACTAGTTCCGGGGAGCTGTTTTTT
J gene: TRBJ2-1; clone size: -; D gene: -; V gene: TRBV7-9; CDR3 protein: CASSPPGLGNNEQFF; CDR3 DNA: TGTGCCAGCAGCCCCCCGGGGTTGGGCAACAATGAGCAGTTCTTC
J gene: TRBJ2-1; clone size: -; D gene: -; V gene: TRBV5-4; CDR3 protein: CASSQGGVQFF; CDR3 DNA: TGTGCCAGCAGCCAGGGGGGGGTGCAGTTCTTC
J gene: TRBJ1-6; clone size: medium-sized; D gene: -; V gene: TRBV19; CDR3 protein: CASSPRGDSPLHF; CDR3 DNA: TGTGCCAGTAGTCCTCGGGGGGATTCACCCCTCCACTTT
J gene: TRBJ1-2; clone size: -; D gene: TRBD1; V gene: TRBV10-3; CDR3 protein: CAISPDRERRSYTF; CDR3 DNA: TGTGCCATCAGCCCAGACAGGGAGAGGCGGAGCTACACCTTC
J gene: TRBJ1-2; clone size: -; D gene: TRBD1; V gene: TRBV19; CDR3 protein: CASCTGGANYGYTF; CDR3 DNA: TGTGCCAGTTGTACAGGGGGTGCTAACTATGGCTACACCTTC
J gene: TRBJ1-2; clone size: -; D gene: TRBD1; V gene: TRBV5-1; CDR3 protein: CASSFGDRDWDGYTF; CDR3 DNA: TGCGCCAGCAGCTTTGGGGACAGGGATTGGGATGGCTACACCTTC
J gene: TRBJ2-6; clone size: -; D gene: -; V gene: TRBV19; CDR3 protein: CASSISRSGANVLTF; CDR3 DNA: TGTGCCAGTAGTATAAGTAGATCTGGGGCCAACGTCCTGACTTTC
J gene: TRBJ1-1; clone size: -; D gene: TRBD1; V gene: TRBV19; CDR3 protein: CASRGRDRQNTEAFF; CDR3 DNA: TGTGCCAGTAGGGGACGGGACAGGCAGAACACTGAAGCTTTCTTT
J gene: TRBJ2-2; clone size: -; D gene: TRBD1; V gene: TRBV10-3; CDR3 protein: CASSPDRGRTGELFF; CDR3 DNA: TGTGCCAGCAGCCCGGACAGGGGGCGCACCGGGGAGCTGTTTTTT
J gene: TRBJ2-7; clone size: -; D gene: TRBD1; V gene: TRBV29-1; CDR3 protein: CSVGGQGDYEQYF; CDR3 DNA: TGCAGCGTTGGCGGACAGGGGGACTACGAGCAGTACTTC
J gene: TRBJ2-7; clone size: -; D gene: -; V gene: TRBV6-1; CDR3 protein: CASSAPPYEQYF; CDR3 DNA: TGTGCCAGCAGCGCCCCGCCCTACGAGCAGTACTTC
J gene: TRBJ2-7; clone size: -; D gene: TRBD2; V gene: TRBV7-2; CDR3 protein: CASSFKTSAEQYF; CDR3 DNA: TGTGCCAGCAGTTTCAAGACTAGCGCCGAGCAGTACTTC
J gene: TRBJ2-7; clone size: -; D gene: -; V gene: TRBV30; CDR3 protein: CAGGQTFSYEQYF; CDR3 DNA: TGTGCCGGGGGACAAACCTTCTCCTACGAGCAGTACTTC
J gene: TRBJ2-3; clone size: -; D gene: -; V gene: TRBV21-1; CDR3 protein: CASSGGSAQYF; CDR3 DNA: TGTGCCAGCAGCGGGGGGTCTGCGCAGTATTTT
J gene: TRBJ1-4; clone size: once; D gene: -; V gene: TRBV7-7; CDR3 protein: CASSPGPNEKLFF; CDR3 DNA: TGTGCTAGCAGCCCAGGGCCTAATGAAAAACTGTTTTTT
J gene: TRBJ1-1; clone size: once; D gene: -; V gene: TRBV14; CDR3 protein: CASSQRYRQRSTEAFF; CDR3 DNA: TGTGCCAGCAGCCAACGGTACAGGCAGAGGAGCACTGAAGCTTTCTTT
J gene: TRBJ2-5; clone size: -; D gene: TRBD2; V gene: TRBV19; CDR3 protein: CASGASGEKTQYF; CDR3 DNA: TGTGCCAGCGGGGCTAGCGGGGAGAAGACCCAGTACTTC
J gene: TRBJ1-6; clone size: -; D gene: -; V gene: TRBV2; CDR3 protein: CASSGGLTSYNSPLHF; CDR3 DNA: TGTGCCAGCAGTGGGGGACTCACCTCCTATAATTCACCCCTCCACTTT
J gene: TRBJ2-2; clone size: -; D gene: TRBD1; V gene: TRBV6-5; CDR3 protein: CASSSDRVFTGELFF; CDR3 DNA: TGTGCCAGCAGTTCGGACAGGGTTTTCACCGGGGAGCTGTTTTTT
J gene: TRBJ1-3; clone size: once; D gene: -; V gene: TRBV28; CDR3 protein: CASSSLSGSSGNTIYF; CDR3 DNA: TGTGCCAGCAGTTCCCTTTCCGGGAGCTCTGGAAACACCATATATTTT
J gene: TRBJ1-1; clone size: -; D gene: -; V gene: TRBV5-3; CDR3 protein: CARPFRPRFVLRMNTEAFF; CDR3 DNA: TGTGCCAGACCTTTCCGACCTCGGTTTGTACTGCGGATGAACACTGAAGCTTTCTTT
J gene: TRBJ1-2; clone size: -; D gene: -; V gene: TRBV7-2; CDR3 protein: CASSLDHNYGYTF; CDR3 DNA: TGTGCCAGCAGCTTAGACCATAACTATGGCTACACCTTC
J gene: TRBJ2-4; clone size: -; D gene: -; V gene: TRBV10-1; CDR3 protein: CASSEGGAGAENIQYF; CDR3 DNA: TGCGCCAGCAGTGAGGGCGGGGCGGGGGCGGAAAACATTCAGTACTTC
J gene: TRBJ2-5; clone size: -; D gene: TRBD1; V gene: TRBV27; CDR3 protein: CASSPPGTGASGEQYF; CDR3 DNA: TGTGCCAGCAGTCCCCCCGGGACAGGGGCTTCGGGGGAGCAGTACTTC
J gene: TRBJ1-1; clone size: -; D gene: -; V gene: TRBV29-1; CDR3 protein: CSVEGGGTEAFF; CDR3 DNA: TGCAGCGTTGAGGGCGGAGGCACTGAAGCTTTCTTT
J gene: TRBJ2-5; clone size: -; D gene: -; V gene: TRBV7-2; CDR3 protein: CASSPTFRGSAQETQYF; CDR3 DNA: TGTGCCAGCAGCCCCACCTTCCGGGGGAGCGCGCAAGAGACCCAGTACTTC
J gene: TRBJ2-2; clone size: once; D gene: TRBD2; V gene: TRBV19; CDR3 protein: CALAGREGTGELFF; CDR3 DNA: TGTGCCCTGGCGGGGAGGGAGGGGACCGGGGAGCTGTTTTTT
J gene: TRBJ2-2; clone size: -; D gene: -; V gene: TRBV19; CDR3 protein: CASKFGSGTGELFF; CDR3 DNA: TGTGCCAGTAAATTTGGGTCTGGCACCGGGGAGCTGTTTTTT
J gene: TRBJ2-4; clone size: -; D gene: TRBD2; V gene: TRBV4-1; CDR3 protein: CASSQEPTGGIQYF; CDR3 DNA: TGCGCCAGCAGCCAAGAGCCCACGGGAGGCATTCAGTACTTC
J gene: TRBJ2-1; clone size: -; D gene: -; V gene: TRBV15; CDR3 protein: CATLRSSSYNEQFF; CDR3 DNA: TGTGCCACCCTACGCTCGAGCTCCTACAATGAGCAGTTCTTC
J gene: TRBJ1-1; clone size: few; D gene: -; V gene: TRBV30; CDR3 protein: CAWSREGFEAFF; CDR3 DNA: TGTGCCTGGAGTCGGGAGGGCTTTGAAGCTTTCTTT
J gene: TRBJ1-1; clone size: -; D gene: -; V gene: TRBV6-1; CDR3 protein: CASRAGPNTEAFF; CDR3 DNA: TGTGCCAGCAGAGCCGGGCCCAACACTGAAGCTTTCTTT
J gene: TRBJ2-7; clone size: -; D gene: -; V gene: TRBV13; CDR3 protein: CASSLDGTQVRQYF; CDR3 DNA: TGTGCCAGCAGCTTAGATGGGACCCAAGTTCGGCAGTACTTC
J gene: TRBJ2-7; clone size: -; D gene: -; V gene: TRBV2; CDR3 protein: CASSDRNLREQYF; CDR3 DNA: TGTGCCAGCAGTGACAGGAACCTGAGGGAGCAGTACTTC
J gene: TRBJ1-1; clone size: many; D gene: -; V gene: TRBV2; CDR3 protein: CASSASLNTEAFF; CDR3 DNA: TGTGCCAGCAGTGCTAGCTTGAACACTGAAGCTTTCTTT
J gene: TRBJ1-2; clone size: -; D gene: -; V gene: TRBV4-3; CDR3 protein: CASSQEGGAGALSYGYTF; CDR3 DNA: TGCGCCAGCAGCCAAGAGGGTGGGGCAGGGGCACTGAGCTATGGCTACACCTTC
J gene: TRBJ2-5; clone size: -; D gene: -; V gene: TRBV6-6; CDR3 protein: CASRVLGTAVSETQYF; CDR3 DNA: TGTGCCAGCAGGGTACTGGGAACAGCTGTGTCGGAGACCCAGTACTTC
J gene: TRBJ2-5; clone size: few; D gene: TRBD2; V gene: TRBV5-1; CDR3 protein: CASSLGLAALQETQYF; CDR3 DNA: TGCGCCAGCAGCCTAGGACTAGCGGCCCTTCAAGAGACCCAGTACTTC
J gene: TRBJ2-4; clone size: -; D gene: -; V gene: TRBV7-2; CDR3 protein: CASSLEAFGAKNIQYF; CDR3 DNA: TGTGCCAGCAGCTTAGAGGCCTTCGGAGCCAAAAACATTCAGTACTTC
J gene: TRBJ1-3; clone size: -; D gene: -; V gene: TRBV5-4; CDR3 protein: CASSLGVSGNTIYF; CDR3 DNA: TGTGCCAGCAGCTTGGGGGTATCGGGAAACACCATATATTTT
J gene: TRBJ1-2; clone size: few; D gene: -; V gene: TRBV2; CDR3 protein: CASSEVSGANYGYTF; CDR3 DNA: TGTGCCAGCAGTGAAGTATCGGGCGCCAACTATGGCTACACCTTC
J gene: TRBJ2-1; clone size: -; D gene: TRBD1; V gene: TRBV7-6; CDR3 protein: CASSLTGGYYNEQFF; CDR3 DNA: TGTGCCAGCAGCCTGACAGGGGGCTACTACAATGAGCAGTTCTTC
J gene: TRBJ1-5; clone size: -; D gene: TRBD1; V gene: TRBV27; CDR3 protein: CASRPLGQEGSGNQPQHF; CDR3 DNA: TGTGCCAGCAGGCCCTTGGGACAGGAGGGGAGCGGAAATCAGCCCCAGCATTTT
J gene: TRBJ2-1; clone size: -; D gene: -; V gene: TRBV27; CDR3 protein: CASSPRGGAGNEQFF; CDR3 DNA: TGTGCCAGCAGTCCCCGCGGCGGGGCGGGCAATGAGCAGTTCTTC